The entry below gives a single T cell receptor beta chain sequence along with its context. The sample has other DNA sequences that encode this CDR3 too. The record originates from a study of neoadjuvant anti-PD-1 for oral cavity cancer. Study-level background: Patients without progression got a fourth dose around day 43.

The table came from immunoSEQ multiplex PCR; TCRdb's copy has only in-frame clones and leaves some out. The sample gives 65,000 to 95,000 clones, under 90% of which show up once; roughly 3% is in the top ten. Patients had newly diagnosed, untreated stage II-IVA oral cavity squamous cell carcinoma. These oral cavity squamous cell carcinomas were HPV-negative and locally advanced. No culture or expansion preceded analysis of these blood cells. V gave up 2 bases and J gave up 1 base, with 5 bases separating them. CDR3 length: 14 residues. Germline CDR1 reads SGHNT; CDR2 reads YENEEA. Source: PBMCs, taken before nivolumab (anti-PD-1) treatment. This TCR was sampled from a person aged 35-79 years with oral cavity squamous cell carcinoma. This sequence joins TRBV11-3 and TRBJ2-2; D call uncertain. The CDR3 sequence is CASSLRGNTGELFF. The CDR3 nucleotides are TGTGCCAGCAGCTTACGAGGGAACACCGGGGAGCTGTTTTTT.